This section outlines one TCR beta chain sequence together with its context. Its antigen is not known. These data belong to a study of shared clonotypes between healthy human individuals. Study outcomes and limitations: In general, naive subsets displayed greater estimated richness than memory subsets did. Naive CD4 clonotypes were shared across a handful of donors at about 5.2%.

The study drew its donors from healthy HIV-negative adults without recent acute infections or vaccinations. Approximately 30,000 T cell genomes (approximately 0.2 ug DNA) went into each sorted-subset replicate. Profiled with immunoSEQ multiplex PCR; TCRdb holds only in-frame clones, not every one. The table has some 1 million clones, about three quarters seen once. Trimming removed 5 bases at V and 7 bases at J, with 17 bases between. Germline lookup yields CDR1 SQVTM and CDR2 ANQGSEA. This CDR3 spans 13 amino acids. The clonotype was recovered from a man younger than 35 in good health. The sequenced material came from memory CD4+ T cells sorted from blood. The subset was: CD45RA-negative fraction. The V and J genes are TRBV29-1 and TRBJ1-1; a possible D gene is TRBD1 (6 bases). Here the CDR3 reads CSVSGQLDFEAFF. DNA of the CDR3: TGCAGCGTTTCAGGACAGCTGGATTTTGAAGCTTTCTTT.